This is a list of T cell receptor beta chains from one sample in a study of blood T cell repertoires in COVID-19. Measured with immunoSEQ multiplex PCR; TCRdb has only the in-frame clones, and not every one. The data hold some 200,000 clones, with 88% observed a single time. Sample: PBMCs or T cells enriched from blood (not recorded which). The receptors stem from a woman younger than 45 who had recovered from COVID-19. The CDR3 runs from the conserved cysteine through the conserved F or W.

CASSVATGYGYTF	13	TRBV9	TRBJ1-2
CASSYTTGGAIGYTF	15	TRBV6-5	TRBJ1-2
CASSLASPGELFF	13	TRBV5-1	TRBJ2-2
CASSRNREKLFF	12	TRBV3-1/TRBV3-2	TRBJ1-4
CSVALDRTYGYTF	13	TRBV29-1	TRBJ1-2
CASSFRQGENQPQHF	15	TRBV4-2	TRBJ1-5
CASSQNVQGYSGNTIYF	17	TRBV4-1	TRBJ1-3
CASSYGEGTNTGELFF	16	TRBV6-2/TRBV6-3	TRBJ2-2
CASSGQGFTEAFF	13	TRBV28	TRBJ1-1
CASSGAGYTEAFF	13	TRBV5-6	TRBJ1-1
CSALGRGTDTQYF	13	TRBV29-1	TRBJ2-3
CASRDIGNTEAFF	13	TRBV19	TRBJ1-1
CATSDSKQGVSPLHF	15	TRBV24-1	TRBJ1-6
CASIPVGTGTSYTF	14	TRBV5-5	TRBJ1-2
CASGYRGNTGELFF	14	TRBV27	TRBJ2-2
CASTLLGGARTEAFF	15	TRBV7-2	TRBJ1-1
CASGQGRGTEAFF	13	TRBV11-2	TRBJ1-1
CASSFWGGSYNEQFF	15	TRBV7-3	TRBJ2-1
CASSILGQGAYGYTF	15	TRBV19	TRBJ1-2
CASSQGLGRVNTEAFF	16	TRBV14	TRBJ1-1
CASSQPGQGGPLHF	14	TRBV7-6	TRBJ1-6
CASSQDTGSPRETQYF	16	TRBV4-3	TRBJ2-5
CASSRDRGAPYNEQFF	16	TRBV19	TRBJ2-1
CASSESGSNQPQHF	14	TRBV25-1	TRBJ1-5
CATKPEDNSPLHF	13	TRBV28	TRBJ1-6
CASSFSHGDTQYF	13	TRBV7-2	TRBJ2-3
CASSLFRQGSEQFF	14	TRBV7-2	TRBJ2-1
CASGDREDGTGELFF	15	TRBV5-1	TRBJ2-2
CASSQGVVATDTQYF	15	TRBV4-3	TRBJ2-3
CASSVRKGAGNSYGYTF	17	TRBV9	TRBJ1-2
CASSRTAGGPYEQYF	15	TRBV6-2/TRBV6-3	TRBJ2-7
CASRRTGEYGYTF	13	TRBV25-1	TRBJ1-2
CASSFGGAGQPQHF	14	TRBV5-8	TRBJ1-5
CASSLEGAGSYNEQFF	16	TRBV13	TRBJ2-1
CASSPRSGWGYTF	13	TRBV12-3/TRBV12-4	TRBJ1-2
CASTRGGTGDGYTF	14	TRBV6-5	TRBJ1-2
CASTILPGWPQHF	13	TRBV28	TRBJ1-5
CASSQGVNTEAFF	13	TRBV3-1/TRBV3-2	TRBJ1-1
CASSRARAGNTEAFF	15	TRBV23-1	TRBJ1-1
CASSVLVGQGLNEQFF	16	TRBV9	TRBJ2-1
CASSLLAPKADTQYF	15	TRBV7-9	TRBJ2-3
CASSLDRVNTGELFF	15	TRBV5-1	TRBJ2-2
CASSPLDSLSSEAFF	15	TRBV19	TRBJ1-1
CASSSSAGGPNIITDTQYF	19	TRBV7-6	TRBJ2-3
CASSPTVNTEAFF	13	TRBV27	TRBJ1-1
CASSQERKQGRAFF	14	TRBV4-3	TRBJ1-1
CASSEVFAGNTGELFF	16	TRBV2	TRBJ2-2
CASSPQGSGEKLFF	14	TRBV19	TRBJ1-4
CASSLVLGGGTGAFF	15	TRBV7-9	TRBJ1-1
CATSRDRGISGNTIYF	16	TRBV15	TRBJ1-3
CASSGIDRGEQYF	13	TRBV6-5	TRBJ2-7
CASSPTQLAGGSNEQFF	17	TRBV7-6	TRBJ2-1
CASSATGSGELFF	13	TRBV7-3	TRBJ2-2
CASSLIGRVTDTQYF	15	TRBV7-3	TRBJ2-3
CASSLGQGLNTEAFF	15	TRBV5-6	TRBJ1-1
CASSQGQGARSPLHF	15	TRBV4-1	TRBJ1-6
CASSPTGATEYGYTF	15	TRBV5-1	TRBJ1-2
CASNANRDRAQETQYF	16	TRBV11-3	TRBJ2-5
CASSPQLIHGQVGSRELFF	19	TRBV4-3	TRBJ2-2
CASGLSGGINYGYTF	15	TRBV9	TRBJ1-2